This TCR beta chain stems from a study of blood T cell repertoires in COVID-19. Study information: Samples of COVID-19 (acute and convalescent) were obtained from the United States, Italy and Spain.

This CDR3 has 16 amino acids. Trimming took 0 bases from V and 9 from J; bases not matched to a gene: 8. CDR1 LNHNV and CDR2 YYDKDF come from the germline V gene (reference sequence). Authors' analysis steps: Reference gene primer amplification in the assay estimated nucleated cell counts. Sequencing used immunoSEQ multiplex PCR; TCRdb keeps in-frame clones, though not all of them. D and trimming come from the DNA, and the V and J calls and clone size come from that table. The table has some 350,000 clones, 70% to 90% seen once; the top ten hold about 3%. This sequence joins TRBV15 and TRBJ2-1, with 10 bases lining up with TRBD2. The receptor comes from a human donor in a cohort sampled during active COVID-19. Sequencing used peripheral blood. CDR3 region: CATSRDLLAGVREQFF. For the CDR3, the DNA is TGTGCCACCAGCAGAGATTTGCTAGCGGGAGTTCGTGAGCAGTTCTTC. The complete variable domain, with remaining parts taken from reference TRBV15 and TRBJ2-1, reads DAMVIQNPRYQVTQFGKPVTLSCSQTLNHNVMYWYQQKSSQAPKLLFHYYDKDFNNEADTPDNFQSRRPNTSFCFLDIRSPGLGDTAMYLCATSRDLLAGVREQFFGPGTRLTVL.